Following are 6 T cell receptor beta chains from one sample sequenced in a study of blood T cell repertoires in COVID-19. Clones were sequenced by immunoSEQ multiplex PCR, and TCRdb holds only the in-frame ones, with some missing. The table includes 150,000 or so clones, 82% detected once. Sequencing used peripheral blood. These receptors were obtained from a woman aged 65 to 85 with acute or convalescent COVID-19.

The chain is built from TRBV20-1 and TRBJ2-1; 9 bases are a match to TRBD1. Trimming at V came to 3 bases and at J to 0 bases, leaving 15 bases not matched to a gene. CDR1 and CDR2 from the germline V gene are DFQATT and SNEGSKA (reference sequence). The length of the CDR3 is 19 residues. DNA of the CDR3: TGCAGTGCTAGTCACATCGTTCCGGACAGGGGCCTCTCCTACAATGAGCAGTTCTTC. This gives the protein CSASHIVPDRGLSYNEQFF.

The chain joins TRBV5-1 to TRBJ2-3; 8 positions match TRBD1. The CDR3 is made up of 15 amino acids. Trimming cost V 0 bases and J 8 bases; bases outside gene matches: 8. The V gene's germline CDR1 is SGHRS and CDR2 YFSETQ. CDR3 residues: CASSLGQGAGATQYF. The CDR3 DNA follows: TGCGCCAGCAGCTTGGGGCAGGGGGCTGGAGCTACGCAGTATTTT.

The V gene is TRBV2, the J gene TRBJ1-2; tentative D call: TRBD1 (5 bases). This CDR3 contains 14 residues. V lost 3 bases to trimming and J lost 6 bases, with 14 bases between them. Germline V CDR1 and CDR2: SNHLY, FYNNEI. The CDR3 spells CASSDGQGFNGYTF. CDR3 nucleotides: TGTGCCAGCAGTGACGGGCAGGGATTTAATGGCTACACCTTC. The entire variable domain, with the rest obtained from reference TRBV2 and TRBJ1-2, is as follows: EPEVTQTPSHQVTQMGQEVILRCVPISNHLYFYWYRQILGQKVEFLVSFYNNEISEKSEIFDDQFSVERPDGSNFTLKIRSTKLEDSAMYFCASSDGQGFNGYTFGSGTRLTVV.

This chain links TRBV7-2 with TRBJ2-3; 11 bases are shared with TRBD2. CDR3 length: 16 residues. Germline CDR1 SGHTA, CDR2 FQGNSA. Germline trimming cut 5 bases from V and 6 bases from J; bases unmatched to any gene: 10. CDR3 region: CASSPPKLAGADTQYF. For the CDR3, the DNA is TGTGCCAGCAGCCCTCCGAAACTAGCGGGGGCGGATACGCAGTATTTT.

In DNA, the CDR3 is TGCGCCAGCAGCACGGGACAGTCGATCACAGATACGCAGTATTTT. Translating it yields CASSTGQSITDTQYF. The chain uses TRBV5-1 and TRBJ2-3; 7 nucleotides align to TRBD1. V was clipped by 4 bases and J by 2 bases; unmatched bases: 7. The germline V gene encodes CDR1 SGHRS and CDR2 YFSETQ. The CDR3 totals 15 residues.

This chain links TRBV28 with TRBJ1-5, with 9 positions matching TRBD1. Losses at the gene ends were 5 bases for V and 7 bases for J; bases not matched to a gene: 9. The germline V gene encodes CDR1 MDHEN and CDR2 SYDVKM. CDR3 length equals 15 residues. CDR3 protein: CASSGNRGPWQPQHF. CDR3 bases: TGTGCCAGCAGTGGGAACAGGGGGCCTTGGCAGCCCCAGCATTTT. The whole variable domain, remainder taken from reference TRBV28 and TRBJ1-5, is DVKVTQSSRYLVKRTGEKVFLECVQDMDHENMFWYRQDPGLGLRLIYFSYDVKMKEKGDIPEGYSVSREKKERFSLILESASTNQTSMYLCASSGNRGPWQPQHFGDGTRLSIL.